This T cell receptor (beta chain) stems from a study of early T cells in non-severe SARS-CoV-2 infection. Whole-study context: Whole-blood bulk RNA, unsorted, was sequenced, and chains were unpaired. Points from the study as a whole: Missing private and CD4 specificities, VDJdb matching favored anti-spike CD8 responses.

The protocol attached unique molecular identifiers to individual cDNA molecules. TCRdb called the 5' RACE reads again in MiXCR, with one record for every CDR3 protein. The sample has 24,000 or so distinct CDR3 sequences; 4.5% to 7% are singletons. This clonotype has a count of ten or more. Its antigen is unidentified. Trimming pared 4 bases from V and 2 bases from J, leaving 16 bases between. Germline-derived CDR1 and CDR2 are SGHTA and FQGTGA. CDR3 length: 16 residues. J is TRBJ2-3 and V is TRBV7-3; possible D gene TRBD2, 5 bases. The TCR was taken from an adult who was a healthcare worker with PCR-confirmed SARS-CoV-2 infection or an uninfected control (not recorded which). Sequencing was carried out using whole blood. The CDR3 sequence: CASSSSPRGLTDTQYF. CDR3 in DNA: TGTGCCAGCAGCTCCTCCCCACGGGGTCTCACAGATACGCAGTATTTT.